Below, one T cell receptor beta chain is given with its context. This clonotype turned up a few times. The antigen it recognizes is unknown. The sample holds no much larger clone one base away, and base qualities are not on file. The sample originates from a study of T cell repertoires in cytomegalovirus infection (dated by TCRdb to the late 2010s). Study-wide context: Recently identified HLA-C-restricted CMV epitopes, whose presentation resists viral immunomodulation, were targeted by peptide stimulations together with well-studied HLA-B-restricted epitopes. Donor HLA type was relevant to the analysis, as public TCR beta signatures indicated carriage of CMV infection together with the matching HLA type.

The sample's treatment or condition label, decoded: in vitro stimulation with specific CMV peptide epitopes to enrich CMV-specific T cells. The V end loses 4 bases and the J end loses 7 bases, and a stretch of 13 bases separates them. The CDR3 spans 13 residues, from the cysteine through the phenylalanine. Only CDR3 DNA remains: 39 bases, in frame from the first base. The sequencer was an Illumina HiSeq 1500. TCRdb reworked the public reads: Q25 trimming with fastp, MiXCR clone assembly, productive beta chains retained. Each CDR3 protein appears once, grouped with its most common genes and DNA. The sample table holds approximately 910,000 distinct CDR3 sequences, of which roughly 30% were seen once. The top ten hold about an eighth of the sample. Paper-wide results and their limitations: In the ex vivo response, HLA-C-restricted CMV-specific TCR beta clonotypes were dominant, and in two of eight donors the single most frequent clonotype came from this HLA-C-restricted group. In both this cohort and an independent cohort of a few hundred donors, the cumulative frequency of public TCR beta family members distinguished carriers of CMV infection plus the relevant HLA type.

This material consisted of cultured CD8+ T cells from PBMCs, taken from culture after CMV antigen stimulation. This receptor was identified in a human donor in good health (CMV status not recorded). Some clones in this sample may be carry-over from other donors' samples. This chain is built from TRBV12-3 or TRBV12-4 and TRBJ1-2, with no confidently assigned D gene. CDR3 loop: CASSSLDLGGYTF. The sequenced DNA: TGTGCCAGCAGTTCCTTGGACCTGGGTGGCTACACCTTC.